This T cell receptor (beta chain) was sequenced for a study of Graves' ophthalmopathy and Graves' hyperthyroidism (dated by TCRdb to between 2017 and 2018). General notes on the study: Peripheral blood was collected at initial diagnosis, prior to any treatment. To tell Graves' ophthalmopathy apart from Graves' hyperthyroidism, and to predict which patients would progress to ophthalmopathy, the study relied on TCR beta repertoire signatures. In total, 135 blood samples were TCR-sequenced: some 40 ophthalmopathy, under 85 hyperthyroidism and some 17 hyperthyroidism-to-ophthalmopathy patients. To explore V-J signatures that distinguish ophthalmopathy from hyperthyroidism, a discovery set of 100 patients was enrolled, made up of 40 to 45 with ophthalmopathy and 55 to 65 with stable hyperthyroidism. For independent validation, a separate cohort was made up of 18 to 20 hyperthyroidism patients plus 17 patients who later progressed from hyperthyroidism to ophthalmopathy. In more than five hyperthyroidism patients, T-cell repertoires of thyroid tissue and blood were compared. Once sampling was done, hyperthyroidism patients were given methimazole at a starting dose of 30 mg daily, while ophthalmopathy patients were given high-dose intravenous methylprednisolone. Results and caveats for the whole study, not just this receptor: The 13-signature model separated ophthalmopathy from stable hyperthyroidism with about 86% sensitivity and around 81% specificity in cross-validation, and 80%/75% in the test set. Among expanded thyroid clonotypes with frequency above 0.001, most also showed up in blood, which suggests that blood repertoires may reflect the thyroid immune response. In validation, the model predicted ophthalmopathy progression with 70.59% sensitivity and around 72% specificity; about a dozen predicted patients were CT-confirmed with GO in a median of approximately 6.5 months. Sample size was not statistically predetermined, and group allocation was not concealed from the investigators.

For this clonotype: The specificity of this receptor is unknown. Just one base apart from a much larger clone, this may be a read error.

Ophthalmopathy patients were characterized by moderately to severely active disease, a Clinical Activity Score of at least 3, a NOSPECS grade of at least 4, and a disease duration under 3 months. Patients were excluded if they had other autoimmune diseases, uncontrolled infections, pregnancy or lactation. Diagnosis was based on clinical symptoms, serum thyroxine, TRAb, thyroid ultrasound and orbital computed tomography. Using Ficoll-Paque density gradient centrifugation, PBMCs were isolated from about 10 ml of fresh peripheral blood. Trizol reagent was used to extract the total RNA, and its quality was then checked on an Agilent 2100 Bioanalyzer. The germline V gene encodes CDR1 MNHNY and CDR2 SVGAGI (reference sequence). The CDR3 starts with the cysteine, ends with the phenylalanine, and has 14 residues. The entry retains the CDR3 DNA only, 42 bases that are in frame from base 1. For repertoire sequencing, TCR beta CDR3 regions were amplified from RNA transcripts. A first-round RT-PCR used HTBI primers with the Qiagen OneStep RT-PCR kit, followed by a second-round multiplex PCR, size selection and purification. Libraries were sequenced paired-end with 100 bp reads on an Illumina HiSeq2000. Processing in the source paper ran as follows. SOAPnuke was used to process the reads, throwing out any read that had adapters, had uncalled bases, had a mean Phred below 15, or lacked an exact constant-primer or identifier match. COPE v1.2.5 was used to merge the high-quality paired reads. Unique nucleotide sequences were defined as clonotypes and aligned to IMGT TRB V, D and J references using MiTCR v1.1. Analysis was restricted to V-J combinations with a frequency above 0.0001, which covered 99.2% of repertoires. For each V-J combination, a TCR clonal expansion and chaos score was defined as F50 clonal expansion divided by the chaos observed in the TCRdist matrix. Welch's t-statistics and random forest were used to reduce the features to around 13 V-J combinations, which were then used as input to a naive Bayes classifier. Thyroid-blood repertoire similarity was quantified with the Morisita-Horn index. TCRdb reran the public reads through fastp at Q25 and MiXCR, keeping productive beta chains. Entries that share a CDR3 protein sequence are merged under the most common genes and DNA. The V and J calls and clone size come from TCRdb's table, not from the authors' own analysis. Here the sample has about 700,000 distinct CDR3 sequences; about 41% occur a single time. The ten top clones hold roughly 3% of the sample.

Sequences were obtained from peripheral blood. The TCR was taken from an adult man with Graves' ophthalmopathy. Recombination linked TRBV6-6 to TRBJ1-4; 7 central bases correspond to TRBD1. The DNA sequence is given as TGTGCCAGCAGTTACGGACAGGCTAATGGAAAACTGTTTTTT. It translates as CASSYGQANGKLFF.